These 32 T cell receptor beta chains were sequenced from one sample in a study of post-analysis software for immune sequencing data. No cognate antigen is known for these TCRs. Study-wide results and limits: The five TRBV segments detected at higher frequency in patients than in controls included TRBV5-6, TRBV5-1 and TRBV20-1.

The library was made from cDNA and included unique molecular identifiers. One entry per CDR3 protein, called by TCRdb with MiXCR from the PCR reads. Of approximately 770,000 distinct CDR3 sequences in the sample, 35% to 55% were seen once. Material for sequencing was blood. Source of these receptors: a girl aged 5 to 17 with multiple sclerosis.

The chain recombines TRBV10-3 with TRBJ2-3; TRBD2 matches at 8 bases. The J segment lost 2 bases and the V segment lost 6 bases, leaving 10 bases of the junction unmatched. The CDR3 has 16 residues. Looked up from germline, CDR1 is ENHRY and CDR2 is SYGVKD. The CDR3 loop is CAIRLNSGKTTDTQYF. CDR3 bases: TGTGCCATCAGACTGAATAGCGGGAAGACCACAGATACGCAGTATTTT.

This sequence joins TRBV5-1 and TRBJ1-2, with unresolved D. CDR3 length: 15 residues. CDR1 is SGHRS, CDR2 YFSETQ, per germline. V was pared by 4 bases and J by 7 bases, with 20 bases between. CDR3 sequence (DNA): TGCGCCAGCAGCGTGATTGGACCGGGTTTCCGTGGCTACACCTTC. Protein: CASSVIGPGFRGYTF.

V usage is TRBV6-5 and J usage is TRBJ2-3; D tentatively fits TRBD1 or TRBD2 (5 bases each). The length of the CDR3 is 15 residues. Trimming pared 5 bases from V and 1 base from J, leaving 13 bases between. Looked up from germline, CDR1 is MNHEY and CDR2 is SVGAGI. The CDR3 coding sequence is TGTGCCAGCAGTCCCTCGGGGCCGGGCACAGATACGCAGTATTTT. This translates into CASSPSGPGTDTQYF.

This clonotype has more than one count but fewer than ten. The chain uses TRBV4-3 and TRBJ2-3, with 8 bases identical to TRBD2. Germline trimming cut 0 bases from V and 5 bases from J; bases unmatched to any gene: 13. CDR1 and CDR2 (germline): LGHNA, YSLEER. The CDR3 runs 18 residues. CDR3 region: CASSQEASGYGAEDTQYF. The DNA for the CDR3 is TGCGCCAGCAGCCAAGAGGCTAGCGGGTATGGGGCTGAAGATACGCAGTATTTT.

The chain employs TRBV27 and TRBJ2-2; TRBD2 aligns across 7 bases. Germline V gene sequence: CDR1 MNHEY, CDR2 SMNVEV (reference sequence). The CDR3 consists of 15 residues. The V and J ends lost 6 bases and 3 bases, in that order; junction bases with no gene match: 7. The CDR3 loop reads CASRGGSVYTGELFF. In DNA, the CDR3 is TGTGCCAGCAGGGGGGGGAGCGTCTACACCGGGGAGCTGTTTTTT.

V usage is TRBV14 and J usage is TRBJ2-3; 8 nucleotides line up with TRBD2. Germline trimming cut 4 bases from V and 4 bases from J; bases unmatched to any gene: 7. This CDR3 comprises 15 residues. In germline, CDR1 is SGHDN, CDR2 FVKESK. CDR3 in amino acids: CASSPLAGSSDTQYF. The CDR3 DNA is TGTGCCAGCAGCCCCTTAGCGGGATCGTCAGATACGCAGTATTTT.

The chain is built from TRBV5-1 and TRBJ2-3; D unresolved. V lost 4 bases to trimming and J lost 2 bases, with 5 bases between them. Germline CDR1 SGHRS, CDR2 YFSETQ. The CDR3 has 12 amino acids. The CDR3 spells CASSDTTDTQYF. The DNA of the CDR3 is TGCGCCAGCAGCGACACCACAGATACGCAGTATTTT.

This chain links TRBV12-3 or TRBV12-4 with TRBJ2-7; 9 bases agree with TRBD1. The CDR3 spans 15 residues. The V segment lost 5 bases and the J segment 2 bases; nucleotides outside the gene matches: 7. The CDR3: CASSGGTGTTYEQYF. The CDR3 region has the DNA TGTGCCAGCAGTGGGGGGACAGGGACTACCTACGAGCAGTACTTC.

The rearrangement uses TRBV9 and TRBJ1-2, with 12 bases lining up with TRBD1. The CDR3 spans 15 residues. Germline V CDR1 and CDR2: SGDLS, YYNGEE. With V trimmed by 3 bases and J by 4 bases, 4 bases remained unmatched. The CDR3 DNA is TGTGCCAGCAGCGCGGGGACAGGGGGCGGCTATGGCTACACCTTC. Protein sequence: CASSAGTGGGYGYTF.

The chain has TRBV11-2 and TRBJ2-5, with 8 bases aligning to TRBD2. This CDR3 spans 15 amino acids. The V segment lost 0 bases and the J segment 5 bases; nucleotides outside the gene matches: 5. Looked up from germline, CDR1 is SGHAT and CDR2 is FQNNGV. The CDR3 here is CASSLEIAGRETQYF. The CDR3 DNA sequence: TGTGCCAGCAGCTTAGAAATAGCGGGAAGGGAGACCCAGTACTTC.

This chain connects TRBV27 to TRBJ2-5; 9 bases match TRBD1. CDR3 length: 15 residues. Germline CDR1 is MNHEY and CDR2 is SMNVEV (reference sequence). Germline trimming cut 5 bases from V and 1 base from J; bases unmatched to any gene: 5. CDR3 nucleotides: TGTGCCAGCAGTGCTGGACAGGGGCGCCAAGAGACCCAGTACTTC. Translation gives CASSAGQGRQETQYF.

The CDR3 spells CASSEAAGGKNEQYF. In nucleotides, the CDR3 is TGTGCCAGCAGTGAGGCGGCGGGAGGGAAAAACGAGCAGTACTTC. V and J are TRBV2 and TRBJ2-4; 9 positions match TRBD2. The end of the DNA aligns better with TRBJ2-7, so the J call may be wrong. The germline V gene has CDR1 SNHLY and CDR2 FYNNEI. The CDR3 length is 15 residues.

J is TRBJ2-1 and V is TRBV7-8, with 11 bases fitting TRBD2. From germline, CDR1 is SGHVS and CDR2 FQNEAQ. The CDR3 extends over 17 amino acids. V lost 4 bases, J lost 5 bases, and 10 bases stayed unmatched. DNA of the CDR3: TGTGCCAGCAGCTCCCCGGGACTAGCGGAGAGAGACAATGAGCAGTTCTTC. Encoded protein: CASSSPGLAERDNEQFF.

V gene TRBV29-1 combines with J gene TRBJ2-1; D unresolved. V was pared by 2 bases and J by 4 bases, with 6 bases between. The CDR3 runs 12 residues. Germline CDR1 and CDR2: SQVTM and ANQGSEA. CDR3 in DNA: TGCAGCGTTGAAAGTCGTTACAATGAGCAGTTCTTC. It yields the protein CSVESRYNEQFF.

The chain combines TRBV20-1 with TRBJ2-3; D not certain. V was clipped by 0 bases and J by 11 bases, with 9 bases between them. This CDR3 comprises 11 residues. CDR1 and CDR2 (germline): DFQATT, SNEGSKA (reference sequence). CDR3 DNA: TGCAGTGCTAGAGAGGGCCAGGAGCAGTATTTT. Translating it yields CSAREGQEQYF.

The J gene is TRBJ2-3, the V gene TRBV29-1; 8 bases align to TRBD1. The J segment lost 1 base and the V segment lost 2 bases, leaving 5 bases of the junction unmatched. Germline CDR1 and CDR2: SQVTM and ANQGSEA. This CDR3 has 15 amino acids. The CDR3 is CSVEHGQGGTDTQYF. DNA of the CDR3: TGCAGCGTTGAACATGGACAGGGTGGCACAGATACGCAGTATTTT.

V gene TRBV7-2 combines with J gene TRBJ2-1; 9 bases match TRBD2. The J call is in doubt because the DNA end fits TRBJ2-7 better. Germline values: CDR1 SGHTA, CDR2 FQGNSA. The length of the CDR3 is 16 residues. CDR3 protein: CASSLEGGAGGYEQYF. Here the CDR3 DNA reads TGTGCCAGCAGCTTAGAGGGGGGAGCGGGAGGCTACGAGCAGTACTTC.

The chain recombines TRBV28 with TRBJ2-3; 11 bases map to TRBD2. The CDR3 extends over 15 amino acids. The ends lost 8 bases at V and 2 bases at J; junction bases unmatched: 6. Germline V gives CDR1 MDHEN, CDR2 SYDVKM. In DNA form, the CDR3 reads TGTGCCAGCCAACCTAGCGGGAGGCTCACAGATACGCAGTATTTT. Protein: CASQPSGRLTDTQYF. Full variable domain (outside the CDR3, taken from reference TRBV28 and TRBJ2-3): DVKVTQSSRYLVKRTGEKVFLECVQDMDHENMFWYRQDPGLGLRLIYFSYDVKMKEKGDIPEGYSVSREKKERFSLILESASTNQTSMYLCASQPSGRLTDTQYFGPGTRLTVL.

This clonotype was found a few times. The chain carries TRBV10-2 and TRBJ2-7; 7 bases line up with TRBD2. This CDR3 has 18 amino acids. Per the germline V gene, CDR1 is WSHSY and CDR2 is SAAADI. J lost 3 bases, V lost 0 bases, and 14 bases had no gene match. The CDR3 DNA follows: TGCGCCAGCAGTGAGTCATTACTAGCGAGAGGGCGCGACTACGAGCAGTACTTC. This translates into CASSESLLARGRDYEQYF.

This clonotype came up a few times. CDR3 amino acids: CASSLVTSGSLYEQYF. CDR3 coding DNA: TGTGCCAGCAGTTTAGTGACTAGCGGGAGCCTCTACGAGCAGTACTTC. This chain joins TRBV12-3 or TRBV12-4 and TRBJ2-7; TRBD2 agrees at 12 bases. V lost 1 base, J lost 3 bases, and 4 bases stayed unmatched. This CDR3 contains 16 residues.

The rearrangement links TRBV6-6 to TRBJ1-5; 12 positions match TRBD1. Germline V CDR1 and CDR2: MNHNY, SVGAGI (reference sequence). Losses at the gene ends were 4 bases for V and 7 bases for J; bases not matched to a gene: 2. The CDR3 sequence is 14 residues long. DNA for the CDR3: TGTGCCAGCAGTTCCGGGACAGGGGGCCAGCCCCAGCATTTT. It yields the protein CASSSGTGGQPQHF.

This clonotype was observed at least ten times. This chain uses TRBV12-3 or TRBV12-4 with TRBJ2-7; 13 bases match TRBD2. Trimming removed 6 bases from V and 2 bases from J; junction bases left unmatched: 4. The CDR3 is made up of 15 amino acids. The chain's CDR3 is CASSPGLAGAYEQYF. DNA of the CDR3: TGTGCCAGCAGCCCCGGACTAGCGGGAGCCTACGAGCAGTACTTC.

This rearrangement joins TRBV20-1 to TRBJ2-5; tentatively, D is TRBD1 or TRBD2 (6 bases each). There are 11 residues in the CDR3. Trimming shortened V by 6 bases and J by 11 bases, and 16 bases separated the two germline ends. Germline V gives CDR1 DFQATT, CDR2 SNEGSKA (reference sequence). The CDR3 reads CSALGGRGQYF. The CDR3 nucleotides are TGCAGTGCACTCGGGGGCAGAGGGCAGTACTTC.

This clonotype was observed a few times. The chain carries TRBV7-2 and TRBJ1-2; 9 bases map to TRBD1. The CDR3 loop spans 17 amino acids. V dropped 0 bases and J dropped 0; count of bases not matched to a gene: 5. Germline values: CDR1 SGHTA, CDR2 FQGNSA. CDR3 protein: CASSLARDRVSNYGYTF. CDR3 sequence (DNA): TGTGCCAGCAGCTTAGCCCGGGACAGGGTGTCTAACTATGGCTACACCTTC.

V and J are TRBV6-5 and TRBJ2-3; D possibly matches TRBD1 or TRBD2 (5 bases each). Trimming shortened V by 1 base and J by 0 bases, and 23 bases separated the two germline ends. Germline CDR1 reads MNHEY; CDR2 reads SVGAGI. The CDR3 loop spans 20 amino acids. The DNA for the CDR3 is TGTGCCAGCAGTTACTTTCCGGGACCAGGCGCCCCCAATAGCACAGATACGCAGTATTTT. It translates to CASSYFPGPGAPNSTDTQYF.

Only one count was recorded for this clonotype. This chain uses TRBV5-1 with TRBJ2-7, with TRBD2 identical over 7 bases. The germline V gene encodes CDR1 SGHRS and CDR2 YFSETQ. The V gene end was trimmed by 1 base and the J gene end by 0 bases; junction bases not matched to a gene: 10. This CDR3 has 17 amino acids. CDR3 coding DNA: TGCGCCAGCAGCTTGATAATGAGCGGGACGCCCTCCTACGAGCAGTACTTC. Its translation is CASSLIMSGTPSYEQYF.

The sample holds one count of this clonotype. The rearrangement links TRBV12-3 or TRBV12-4 to TRBJ2-1; D gene uncertain. The ends were cut back, 7 bases at V and 6 bases at J, with 19 bases in the middle. The CDR3 is made up of 15 amino acids. Written as DNA, the CDR3 is TGTGCCAGCACCACCCCCTGGACCGAGAGCAATGAGCAGTTCTTC. Its protein is CASTTPWTESNEQFF.

This clonotype was observed a handful of times. This chain links TRBV5-1 with TRBJ2-1, with TRBD2 matching 12 bases. V lost 3 bases and J lost 8; bases outside the gene matches: 3. Germline assignment: CDR1 SGHRS and CDR2 YFSETQ. The CDR3 is made up of 14 amino acids. The CDR3 reads CASSSTSGRDEQFF. DNA of the CDR3: TGCGCCAGCAGCTCGACTAGCGGGAGAGATGAGCAGTTCTTC.

The V and J genes are TRBV5-1 and TRBJ1-4, with 10 positions matching TRBD1. J was trimmed by 5 bases and V by 4 bases; bases with no gene match: 2. The CDR3 length is 14 residues. Per the germline V gene, CDR1 is SGHRS and CDR2 is YFSETQ. The CDR3 region has the DNA TGCGCCAGCAGCACGGGACAGGGGAATGAAAAACTGTTTTTT. This gives the protein CASSTGQGNEKLFF.

In this sample, this clonotype turned up once. The CDR3, as DNA: TGTGCCAGCAGCCCTAGTGGGGTATGGAGCACTGAAGCTTTCTTT. Protein: CASSPSGVWSTEAFF. The chain recombines TRBV7-9 with TRBJ1-1; D ambiguous. The CDR3 is made up of 15 amino acids. Trimming took 5 bases from V and 4 from J, leaving 17 bases between them. Germline CDR1 is SEHNR and CDR2 is FQNEAQ (reference sequence).

Many counts were recorded for this clonotype. V gene TRBV29-1 combines with J gene TRBJ1-1; D is ambiguous. Between the trimmed V and J ends, which lost 7 bases and 7 bases, there was a span of 19 bases. The CDR3 totals 13 residues. CDR1 SQVTM and CDR2 ANQGSEA come from the germline V gene. The DNA of the CDR3 is TGCAGCGCTCATGACCCCCTCCTATATGAAGCTTTCTTT. Protein: CSAHDPLLYEAFF.

The CDR3 spells CASSRTPGQHRETQYF. DNA of the CDR3: TGTGCCAGCAGCCGCACCCCGGGACAGCACCGAGAGACCCAGTACTTC. The chain uses TRBV5-6 and TRBJ2-5; 7 bases map to TRBD1. After removal of 4 bases from V and 4 bases from J, the junction contained 13 bases not matched to a gene. CDR1 SGHDT and CDR2 YYEEEE come from the germline V gene. The CDR3 extends over 16 amino acids.